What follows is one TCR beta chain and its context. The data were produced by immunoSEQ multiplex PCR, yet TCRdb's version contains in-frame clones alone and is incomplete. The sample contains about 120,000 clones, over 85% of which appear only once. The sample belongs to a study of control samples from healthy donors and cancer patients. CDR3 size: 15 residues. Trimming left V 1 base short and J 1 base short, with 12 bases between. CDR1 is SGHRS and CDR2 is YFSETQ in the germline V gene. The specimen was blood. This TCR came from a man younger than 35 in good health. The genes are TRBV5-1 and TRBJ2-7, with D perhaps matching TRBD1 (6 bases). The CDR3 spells CASSLWPGHSYEQYF. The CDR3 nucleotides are TGCGCCAGCAGCTTGTGGCCGGGACATTCCTACGAGCAGTACTTC. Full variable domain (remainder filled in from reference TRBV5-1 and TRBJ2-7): KAGVTQTPRYLIKTRGQQVTLSCSPISGHRSVSWYQQTPGQGLQFLFEYFSETQRNKGNFPGRFSGRQFSNSRSEMNVSTLELGDSALYLCASSLWPGHSYEQYFGPGTRLTVT.